This is a list of T cell receptor beta chains from one sample in a study of T cells in narcolepsy. TCRdb's table, derived via immunoSEQ multiplex PCR, lists solely in-frame clones and lacks some. The repertoire consists of about 35,000 clones, with about 85% occurring once and the leading ten covering more than 0.85%. The sequencing sample was made of memory (CD45RA-) CD4+ T cells from blood. The receptors shown here come from a human donor in good health. Both conserved end residues are part of each CDR3. Each record gives: D gene, V gene, clone size, J gene, CDR3 DNA, CDR3 protein. D genes are given only for firm matches. Only part of the rows carry a size: once, few, many, or a class if the clone is expanded.

TRBD2	TRBV5-4	NA	TRBJ2-7	TGTGCCAGCAGCCGGGGGGAATACGAGCAGTACTTC	CASSRGEYEQYF
NA	TRBV27	NA	TRBJ2-1	TGTGCCAGCACCACTCAGGCAGTGACCTACAATGAGCAGTTCTTC	CASTTQAVTYNEQFF
NA	TRBV14	NA	TRBJ1-3	TGTGCCAGCAGCCAGGAAAACACCATATATTTT	CASSQENTIYF
NA	TRBV5-5	NA	TRBJ2-7	TGTGCCAGCAGCTTGTCAGGGGCCTACGAGCAGTACTTC	CASSLSGAYEQYF
NA	TRBV19	NA	TRBJ2-7	TGTGCCAGTAGTATAGTAGGGGAACCCTACTACGAGCAGTACTTC	CASSIVGEPYYEQYF
NA	TRBV7-2	medium-sized	TRBJ1-1	TGTGCCAGCAGCTTAGCGGCGTGGGGAGCTTTCTTT	CASSLAAWGAFF
TRBD1	TRBV5-1	NA	TRBJ1-1	TGTGCCAGCAGCCGACAGGGGTCGAACACTGAAGCTTTCTTT	CASSRQGSNTEAFF
NA	TRBV2	few	TRBJ1-4	TGTGCCAGCGGCAGGGGAGCTAATGAAAAACTGTTTTTT	CASGRGANEKLFF
NA	TRBV21-1	NA	TRBJ2-2	TGTGCCAGCAGCAAAGAGAAGCCCCAAGACGACACCGGGGAGCTGTTTTTT	CASSKEKPQDDTGELFF
NA	TRBV7-2	NA	TRBJ2-6	TGTGCCACCCAGGTGGAACTAAATGGGGCCAACGTCCTGACTTTC	CATQVELNGANVLTF
NA	TRBV12-2	NA	TRBJ1-3	TGTGCAAGTCGATTACCCTCTGGAAACACCATATATTTT	CASRLPSGNTIYF
NA	TRBV7-2	NA	TRBJ1-2	TGTGCCAGCAGAATAGGCAACAGCCACTATGGCTACACCTTC	CASRIGNSHYGYTF
NA	TRBV4-3	few	TRBJ1-1	TGCGCCAGCAGCCAAGACCGGATCATTTTGAACACTGAAGCTTTCTTT	CASSQDRIILNTEAFF
NA	TRBV4-1	NA	TRBJ2-5	TGCGCCAGCAGCCAAGACTCGGGGTGGGCCGGGACCCAGTACTTC	CASSQDSGWAGTQYF
NA	TRBV7-9	few	TRBJ1-5	TGTGCCAGCAGCGCGTGGGAGTCGGGTGATAGCAATCAGCCCCAGCATTTT	CASSAWESGDSNQPQHF
NA	TRBV12-1	NA	TRBJ2-1	TGTGCCAGCAGCCGGGAGGAGCGGAGCTCCTACAATGAGCAGTTCTTC	CASSREERSSYNEQFF
TRBD1	TRBV7-9	NA	TRBJ1-5	TGTGCCAGCAGCCCGCCAGGGGGCTACAATCAGCCCCAGCATTTT	CASSPPGGYNQPQHF
TRBD2	TRBV27	NA	TRBJ2-7	TGTGCCAGCAGTCCGAAGCCTAGCGGGAGGTTTGAGCAGTACTTC	CASSPKPSGRFEQYF
NA	TRBV11-2	NA	TRBJ1-1	TGTGCCAGCAGCTCTCCCCCCCTTATCGGATTGAACACTGAAGCTTTCTTT	CASSSPPLIGLNTEAFF
TRBD2	TRBV6-1	NA	TRBJ2-7	TGTGCCAGCACCCGGGAGGGAGGGCCCCACGAGCAGTACTTC	CASTREGGPHEQYF
NA	TRBV28	NA	TRBJ1-5	TGTGCCAGCGGGGGGGCTAGAGGCAATCAGCCCCAGCATTTT	CASGGARGNQPQHF
TRBD1	TRBV10-2	NA	TRBJ1-6	TGCGCCAGCAGTGCACAGGGGGCTGGTTCACCCCTCCACTTT	CASSAQGAGSPLHF
TRBD1	TRBV19	few	TRBJ2-1	TGTGCCAGTAGTGTACAGGGGCGCTCCTACAATGAGCAGTTCTTC	CASSVQGRSYNEQFF
TRBD1	TRBV7-9	NA	TRBJ1-5	TGTGCCAGCAGCCAGCAGGGGGCCGCTAACCAGCCCCAGCATTTT	CASSQQGAANQPQHF
NA	TRBV28	NA	TRBJ2-3	TGTGCCAGCAGTTTCCGGTCGCTAGGGGGCACAGATACGCAGTATTTT	CASSFRSLGGTDTQYF
NA	TRBV4-3	NA	TRBJ2-3	TGCGCCAGCAGCCAAGATCTCATCGGGTCAGATACGCAGTATTTT	CASSQDLIGSDTQYF
TRBD2	TRBV2	NA	TRBJ2-1	TGTGCCAGCCTTCCCGGGACTAGCGGGAAATCCCAGTTCTTC	CASLPGTSGKSQFF
NA	TRBV7-9	NA	TRBJ2-1	TGTGCCAGCAGCTTGAGCGGCGATGAGCAGTTCTTC	CASSLSGDEQFF
NA	TRBV5-1	NA	TRBJ1-6	TGCGCCAGCAGCTTGGACCCGAGCTCACGGGATAATTCACCCCTCCACTTT	CASSLDPSSRDNSPLHF
TRBD2	TRBV19	NA	TRBJ2-5	TGTGCCAGTAGTGCCATAGCGGGGAAGTACCAAGAGACCCAGTACTTC	CASSAIAGKYQETQYF
NA	TRBV4-3	NA	TRBJ1-4	TGCGCCAGCAGCCAACCGACAGTTAGTAATGAAAAACTGTTTTTT	CASSQPTVSNEKLFF
TRBD1	TRBV27	NA	TRBJ2-7	TGTGCCAGCAGAACGGCACGACAGGGACCCTACGAGCAGTACTTC	CASRTARQGPYEQYF
NA	TRBV5-4	few	TRBJ2-7	TGTGCCAGCAGCTTTTCTTTCCCCTCCTACGAGCAGTACTTC	CASSFSFPSYEQYF
NA	TRBV6-5	NA	TRBJ1-2	TGTGCCAGCAGTTACGATAGGAAAGTTAATGGCTACACCTTC	CASSYDRKVNGYTF
TRBD2	TRBV19	NA	TRBJ2-5	TGTGCCAGTAGTTCACTAGCGGGAGGGGTGGAGACCCAGTACTTC	CASSSLAGGVETQYF
NA	TRBV5-8	NA	TRBJ1-1	TGTGCCAGCAGTTTACCAAGCGGGCTCACTGAAGCTTTCTTT	CASSLPSGLTEAFF
TRBD1	TRBV5-1	NA	TRBJ1-6	TGCGCCAGCAGCAGGGACCCGGGACAGCTAAATTCACCCCTCCACTTT	CASSRDPGQLNSPLHF
NA	TRBV11-2	NA	TRBJ2-1	TGTGCCAGCAGCTCTGCGGGGGCTATGGCCGATGAGCAGTTCTTC	CASSSAGAMADEQFF
TRBD2	TRBV27	NA	TRBJ2-6	TGTGCCAGCAGTAGGACTAGCGGGACGACTGGGGCCAACGTCCTGACTTTC	CASSRTSGTTGANVLTF
NA	TRBV5-4	NA	TRBJ1-2	TGTGCCAGCAGCATACAGGGTGGCTCTGGCTACACCTTC	CASSIQGGSGYTF
NA	TRBV11-2	NA	TRBJ1-1	TGTGCCAGCAGCCGCCGGGGGAACACTGAAGCTTTCTTT	CASSRRGNTEAFF
NA	TRBV5-1	NA	TRBJ2-6	TGCGCCAGCAGCTTGGGATGGGCTGGGGCCAACGTCCTGACTTTC	CASSLGWAGANVLTF
TRBD1	TRBV5-5	NA	TRBJ1-1	TGTGCCAGCAGCTTGGGACAGGGGAGGACTGAAGCTTTCTTT	CASSLGQGRTEAFF
NA	TRBV4-2	NA	TRBJ2-3	TGTGCCAGCAGCCAATGGTTGGGTAGCCCAGATACGCAGTATTTT	CASSQWLGSPDTQYF
TRBD1	TRBV28	NA	TRBJ1-2	TGTGCCAGCAGTTTGGTAGGGGGCGCCAAGGGCTACACCTTC	CASSLVGGAKGYTF
NA	TRBV6-1	NA	TRBJ2-6	TGTGCCAGCAGCCCGCGGGGCTCTGCGGCCAACGTCCTGACTTTC	CASSPRGSAANVLTF
NA	TRBV19	NA	TRBJ2-3	TGTGCCAGCTCCAATGCACGGGGGGCGTCTTTGAGAGATACGCAGTATTTT	CASSNARGASLRDTQYF
TRBD1	TRBV5-1	NA	TRBJ2-1	TGCGCCAGCAGCTCAGGGGGAACACAATTCAATGAGCAGTTCTTC	CASSSGGTQFNEQFF
NA	TRBV29-1	once	TRBJ2-6	TGCAGCTTGTCGGTAACGGGTCACTCTGGGGCCAACGTCCTGACTTTC	CSLSVTGHSGANVLTF
NA	TRBV6-5	NA	TRBJ2-7	TGTGCCAGCAGTTACGTGGTGCTCTACGAGCAGTACTTC	CASSYVVLYEQYF
NA	TRBV7-6	NA	TRBJ2-7	TGTGCCAGCAGCTTATTTCTAGCGAGTGAGCAGTACTTC	CASSLFLASEQYF
TRBD2	TRBV5-1	NA	TRBJ2-2	TGCGCCAGCAGTGGGCGGGGGACTGGCACCGGGGAGCTGTTTTTT	CASSGRGTGTGELFF
TRBD1	TRBV6-4	medium-sized	TRBJ2-3	TGTGCCAGCAGTGACGGGACAGGGGGCACAGATACGCAGTATTTT	CASSDGTGGTDTQYF